One sample yielded the 27 T cell receptor beta chains listed below, sequenced in a study of chemoradiotherapy in HPV16-positive cancers. The repertoire was sequenced with immunoSEQ multiplex PCR; TCRdb's copy has only in-frame clones and lacks some. The sample lists about 1,500 clones; around 90% were seen once. Specimen: tumor tissue, collected from a patient who underwent chemoradiotherapy. The source of these receptors is a human donor with HPV-associated anogenital cancer.

This clone showed up just once. The chain joins TRBV5-1 to TRBJ1-1; 7 nucleotides align to TRBD1. CDR1 is SGHRS and CDR2 is YFSETQ in the germline V gene. Losses at the gene ends were 8 bases for V and 5 bases for J; bases not matched to a gene: 15. The CDR3 sequence is 15 residues long. CDR3 bases: TGCGCCAGTAAACAGGGGTCGTACGCAAAAACTGAAGCTTTCTTT. It specifies CASKQGSYAKTEAFF. Based on the CDR3 plus reference TRBV5-1 and TRBJ1-1, the full variable domain is KAGVTQTPRYLIKTRGQQVTLSCSPISGHRSVSWYQQTPGQGLQFLFEYFSETQRNKGNFPGRFSGRQFSNSRSEMNVSTLELGDSALYLCASKQGSYAKTEAFFGQGTRLTVV.

The chain combines TRBV5-1 with TRBJ2-3, with TRBD2 matching over 7 bases. The J segment lost 5 bases and the V segment lost 0 bases, leaving 3 bases of the junction unmatched. The CDR3 contains 14 residues. Germline lookup yields CDR1 SGHRS and CDR2 YFSETQ. This chain's CDR3 is CASSLAPSGDTQYF. CDR3 bases: TGCGCCAGCAGCTTGGCCCCTAGCGGAGATACGCAGTATTTT.

V is TRBV6-5 and J is TRBJ1-6, with D possibly being TRBD1 (5 bases). The V end lost 7 bases, the J end lost 8 bases, and 18 bases lay between the germline ends. CDR1 is MNHEY and CDR2 is SVGAGI in the germline V gene. This CDR3 contains 15 residues. The CDR3 loop reads CASTRRRARDSPLHF. DNA of the CDR3: TGTGCCAGCACCCGGCGCAGGGCAAGGGATTCACCCCTCCACTTT.

The chain uses TRBV29-1 and TRBJ1-5, with 8 nucleotides matching TRBD1. Trimming took 6 bases from V and 3 from J; bases not matched to a gene: 4. The CDR3 has 13 amino acids. Germline CDR1 is SQVTM and CDR2 is ANQGSEA. CDR3 DNA sequence: TGCAGCGTGGGGACAGGATCCAATCAGCCCCAGCATTTT. Translated: CSVGTGSNQPQHF.

This clone came up once. This chain connects TRBV27 to TRBJ1-6, with a weak D call TRBD1 (6 bases). Trimming shortened V by 1 base and J by 7 bases, and 17 bases separated the two germline ends. CDR1 is MNHEY, CDR2 SMNVEV, per germline (reference sequence). The CDR3 is 17 residues long. CDR3 nucleotides: TGTGCCAGCAGTTTATTGACGTCCCTTCAGGGGAATTCACCCCTCCACTTT. Its translation: CASSLLTSLQGNSPLHF.

This clone was recorded once. The rearrangement joins TRBV4-1 to TRBJ1-3; D is perhaps TRBD1 (5 bases). Trimming took off 1 base at V and 2 bases at J, with 9 bases between the two ends. The CDR3 has 15 amino acids. Germline V lookup: CDR1 MGHRA, CDR2 YSYEKL. The CDR3 DNA reads TGCGCCAGCAGCCAAGGGGACTTCGCTGGAAACACCATATATTTT. It yields the protein CASSQGDFAGNTIYF.

The chain employs TRBV5-4 and TRBJ2-3; 7 bases fit TRBD1. The CDR3 spans 15 residues. The germline CDR1 and CDR2 sequences are SGHNT and YYREEE (reference sequence). V was clipped by 3 bases and J by 2 bases; unmatched bases: 6. The CDR3 DNA follows: TGTGCCAGCAGCTCGAAACAGGGGAACACAGATACGCAGTATTTT. Its translation is CASSSKQGNTDTQYF.

The gene calls are TRBV7-2 and TRBJ1-5, with D possibly TRBD1 on 5 matching bases. Germline V gives CDR1 SGHTA, CDR2 FQGNSA. The CDR3 covers 15 residues. Trimming left V 2 bases short and J 2 bases short, with 10 bases between. CDR3 region: CASSLIGGGNQPQHF. Here the CDR3 DNA reads TGTGCCAGCAGCTTAATCGGGGGGGGCAATCAGCCCCAGCATTTT.

This chain links TRBV18 with TRBJ2-5; weak D call: TRBD2 (5 bases). Trimming removed 3 bases at V and 1 base at J, with 9 bases between. The germline CDR1 and CDR2 sequences are KGHSH and LQKENI. The CDR3 is 14 amino acids. For the CDR3, the DNA is TGTGCCAGCTCACCCCTGACTATCCAAGAGACCCAGTACTTC. It encodes CASSPLTIQETQYF.

This clone was counted a single time. The J gene is TRBJ2-6, the V gene TRBV19; D may match TRBD1 or TRBD2 (6 bases each). V lost 4 bases to trimming and J lost 4 bases, with 20 bases between them. CDR1 is LNHDA, CDR2 SQIVND, per germline (reference sequence). CDR3 length: 18 residues. The CDR3 DNA sequence: TGTGCCAGTAGTAGGCACGGGGCAGGGGCGGGGGGGGCCAACGTCCTGACTTTC. Its translation: CASSRHGAGAGGANVLTF.

This chain uses TRBV5-6 with TRBJ1-1; D call uncertain. This CDR3 contains 12 residues. Trimming cost V 7 bases and J 0 bases, with 7 bases left between them. Germline V gene data show CDR1 as SGHDT and CDR2 as YYEEEE. The DNA of the CDR3 is TGTGCCAGCCTGTTGTTGAACACTGAAGCTTTCTTT. Its translation: CASLLLNTEAFF.

The chain uses TRBV19 and TRBJ2-5; D perhaps matches TRBD2 (6 bases). Matching the DNA end better, TRBJ2-7 makes the J call doubtful. This CDR3 region has 14 residues. Germline CDR1 reads LNHDA; CDR2 reads SQIVND (reference sequence). CDR3 sequence: CASSGDLASYEQYF. CDR3 in DNA: TGTGCCAGTAGTGGGGACCTAGCGTCCTACGAGCAGTACTTC.

CDR3 amino acids: CASSPPQGAQAGGYTF. The DNA of the CDR3 is TGTGCCAGCTCACCACCACAGGGGGCCCAAGCGGGGGGCTACACCTTC. The rearrangement uses TRBV18 and TRBJ1-2, with 9 bases aligning to TRBD1. The CDR3 covers 16 residues. With 0 bases clipped from V and 8 bases from J, the junction kept 10 bases outside the gene matches. Looked up from germline, CDR1 is KGHSH and CDR2 is LQKENI.

V and J are TRBV4-3 and TRBJ1-2; D gene unclear. Germline values: CDR1 LGHNA, CDR2 YSLEER. The V and J ends lost 0 bases and 2 bases respectively, with 7 bases between them. The CDR3 extends over 14 amino acids. CDR3 in DNA: TGCGCCAGCAGCCAAGACAGGTACAACTATGGCTACACCTTC. Translated, it gives CASSQDRYNYGYTF.

The chain combines TRBV6-1 with TRBJ2-2; D may match TRBD1 or TRBD2 (5 bases each). The CDR3 has 14 amino acids. Trimming cost V 11 bases and J 2 bases, with 15 bases left between them. Per the germline V gene, CDR1 is MNHNS and CDR2 is SASEGT. The CDR3 loop is CASRPGPNTGELFF. CDR3 bases: TGTGCCTCGCGGCCGGGACCAAACACCGGGGAGCTGTTTTTT.

For the CDR3, the DNA is TGTGCCAGTAGTATCGGTGGGAATAGCAATCAGCCCCAGCATTTT. This gives the protein CASSIGGNSNQPQHF. The V and J genes are TRBV19 and TRBJ1-5; D is undetermined. CDR3 length equals 15 residues. CDR1 and CDR2 (germline): LNHDA, SQIVND (reference sequence). Trimming stripped 3 bases from V and 0 bases from J, with 9 bases between.

The chain combines TRBV30 with TRBJ1-2; 7 bases agree with TRBD1. The CDR3 is 13 amino acids. Germline V CDR1 and CDR2: GTSNPN, SVGIG (reference sequence). The V and J ends lost 3 bases and 4 bases, in that order; junction bases with no gene match: 5. For the CDR3, the DNA is TGTGCCTGGAGCAGGGGGACCTTCTATGGCTACACCTTC. Translated: CAWSRGTFYGYTF.

The V call is TRBV27, the J call TRBJ2-7; 9 positions match TRBD1. Germline-derived CDR1 and CDR2 are MNHEY and SMNVEV (reference sequence). The CDR3 length is 13 residues. V dropped 6 bases and J dropped 4; count of bases not matched to a gene: 4. The CDR3 here is CASRTGGTYEQYF. The CDR3 nucleotides are TGTGCCAGCAGGACAGGGGGTACGTACGAGCAGTACTTC.

The chain has TRBV4-1 and TRBJ1-2, with unresolved D. Looked up from germline, CDR1 is MGHRA and CDR2 is YSYEKL. V gave up 1 base and J gave up 2 bases, with 11 bases separating them. This CDR3 contains 15 residues. CDR3 loop: CASSQGPMENYGYTF. The DNA of the CDR3 is TGCGCCAGCAGCCAAGGTCCCATGGAAAACTATGGCTACACCTTC.

The genes are TRBV30 and TRBJ2-3; TRBD2 agrees at 7 bases. Trimming cost V 2 bases and J 10 bases; bases outside gene matches: 6. CDR1 is GTSNPN, CDR2 SVGIG, per germline (reference sequence). This CDR3 has 12 amino acids. CDR3 loop: CAWSPQRESQYF. The CDR3 nucleotides are TGTGCCTGGAGTCCGCAGCGGGAATCGCAGTATTTT.

The chain recombines TRBV19 with TRBJ2-2; TRBD1 matches at 8 bases. V shed 6 bases and J 1 base; nucleotides not matched to a gene: 4. The CDR3 contains 15 residues. CDR1 is LNHDA, CDR2 SQIVND, per germline (reference sequence). The CDR3 protein is CASRSRGQNTGELFF. CDR3 bases: TGTGCCAGTAGGTCCAGGGGGCAGAACACCGGGGAGCTGTTTTTT.

This chain links TRBV7-9 with TRBJ1-2; no clear D. V shed 5 bases and J shed 4 bases, with 20 bases lying between them. There are 16 residues in the CDR3. Germline V gene data show CDR1 as SEHNR and CDR2 as FQNEAQ (reference sequence). The CDR3 loop is CASSRPEVREGYGYTF. Here the CDR3 DNA reads TGTGCCAGCAGCCGCCCCGAGGTACGCGAGGGCTATGGCTACACCTTC.

The chain couples TRBV5-1 to TRBJ2-7; D uncertain. Germline V CDR1 and CDR2: SGHRS, YFSETQ. Trimming took off 4 bases at V and 2 bases at J, with 7 bases between the two ends. The CDR3 runs to 12 residues. The CDR3 spells CASSISPYEQYF. The CDR3 region has the DNA TGCGCCAGCAGCATATCCCCCTACGAGCAGTACTTC.

The rearrangement links TRBV19 to TRBJ2-4, with 9 positions matching TRBD1. Germline values: CDR1 LNHDA, CDR2 SQIVND (reference sequence). This CDR3 comprises 16 residues. V gave up 5 bases and J gave up 6 bases; unmatched junction bases: 11. The CDR3 DNA follows: TGTGCCAGTAGTCCACTACGGGACAGGGCTGTAAACATTCAGTACTTC. Residues: CASSPLRDRAVNIQYF.

The chain carries TRBV5-4 and TRBJ2-1; no clear D gene. V gave up 1 base and J gave up 7 bases, with 6 bases separating them. From germline, CDR1 is SGHNT and CDR2 YYREEE (reference sequence). The CDR3 spans 12 residues. DNA of the CDR3: TGTGCCAGCAGCTTGTACGAGAATGAGCAGTTCTTC. Its translation: CASSLYENEQFF. The full variable domain, with the rest looked up from reference TRBV5-4 and TRBJ2-1, is ETGVTQSPTHLIKTRGQQVTLRCSSQSGHNTVSWYQQALGQGPQFIFQYYREEENGRGNFPPRFSGLQFPNYSSELNVNALELDDSALYLCASSLYENEQFFGPGTRLTVL.

The chain joins TRBV2 to TRBJ1-3; perhaps TRBD1 as D (5 bases). Between the trimmed V and J ends, which lost 3 bases and 0 bases, there was a span of 21 bases. The CDR3 is 19 amino acids. Germline V gene lookup returns CDR1 SNHLY and CDR2 FYNNEI. The CDR3 DNA reads as TGTGCCAGCAGTGAGGGTGGGGGTTCCTACTTTTACTCTGGAAACACCATATATTTT. Its translation: CASSEGGGSYFYSGNTIYF.

J is TRBJ2-3 and V is TRBV6-4; D may match TRBD1 or TRBD2 (5 bases each). The CDR3 is 15 residues long. Germline lookup yields CDR1 MRHNA and CDR2 SNTAGT. V was shortened by 3 bases and J by 6 bases, with 16 bases between the two germline ends. Written as DNA, the CDR3 is TGTGCCAGCAGTGAAGGTGGTAAGGGGAGCGATACGCAGTATTTT. This gives the protein CASSEGGKGSDTQYF.